The clone carrying this T cell receptor beta chain was counted once. This sample is drawn from a study of shared clonotypes between healthy human individuals. Germline CDR1 SGHRS, CDR2 YFSETQ. The CDR3 is 15 residues long. The V and J ends lost 1 base and 4 bases respectively, with 14 bases between them. Researchers ran the assay at a deep level. Sequencing used immunoSEQ multiplex PCR; TCRdb keeps in-frame clones, though not all of them. The repertoire holds some 100,000 clones, 68% seen once, with roughly 24% in the top ten. The study drew its donors from healthy HIV-negative adults without recent acute infections or vaccinations.

The receptor was derived from a woman aged 25 to 39 in good health. The chain joins TRBV5-1 to TRBJ1-1; D may be TRBD1 (5 bases). The sequenced material came from memory CD8+ T cells sorted from blood. The subset denotes: CD45RO+ cells pooled with CCR7-negative TemRA cells. The CDR3 reads CASSLRGREGTEAFF. The CDR3 DNA is TGCGCCAGCAGCTTGAGGGGCAGGGAGGGCACTGAAGCTTTCTTT.